The next 14 T cell receptor beta chains were all read from a single sample in a study of cytomegalovirus exposure and HLA in healthy donors. The PCR contained 60 Vbeta and 13 Jbeta primers. The data were produced by immunoSEQ multiplex PCR, yet TCRdb's version contains in-frame clones alone and is incomplete. The sample shows 130,000 or so clones, around 75% of them seen only once. Sequenced sample: PBMCs. Receptors were obtained from a woman aged 50 to 60 in good health and CMV-seropositive.

This rearrangement joins TRBV5-1 to TRBJ2-7; 11 bases fit TRBD2. Germline CDR1 reads SGHRS; CDR2 reads YFSETQ. V dropped 2 bases and J dropped 9; count of bases not matched to a gene: 10. The CDR3 extends over 15 amino acids. The DNA of the CDR3 is TGCGCCAGCAGCTTCGGGACTAGCGGATTAGAGAGGCAGTACTTC. It specifies CASSFGTSGLERQYF.

The chain recombines TRBV7-2 with TRBJ1-2; D gene uncertain. CDR1 and CDR2 (germline): SGHTA, FQGNSA. The V end was cut by 0 bases, the J end by 8 bases, with 13 bases between. The CDR3 totals 14 residues. The CDR3 nucleotides are TGTGCCAGCAGCTTAGCCGCCGCGGGGAGGGGCTACACCTTC. Its translation: CASSLAAAGRGYTF.

The chain combines TRBV7-9 with TRBJ1-1, with a possible D match to TRBD1 (6 bases). This CDR3 comprises 15 residues. V was cut by 2 bases and J by 0 bases, with 10 bases left in between. Germline-derived CDR1 and CDR2 are SEHNR and FQNEAQ (reference sequence). In DNA, the CDR3 is TGTGCCAGCAGCTTAAGGACAGTAATGAACACTGAAGCTTTCTTT. Amino acids: CASSLRTVMNTEAFF.

The chain combines TRBV4-3 with TRBJ1-1, with D maybe TRBD1 (5 bases). The CDR3 is 15 residues long. Trimming left V 1 base short and J 7 bases short, with 16 bases between. Germline-derived CDR1 and CDR2 are LGHNA and YSLEER. The CDR3 bases are TGCGCCAGCAGCCAAGGGGGTGGGGCCAAAGATGAAGCTTTCTTT. It encodes CASSQGGGAKDEAFF.

The rearrangement joins TRBV10-3 to TRBJ2-1; TRBD2 might be the D (6 bases). Germline CDR1 ENHRY, CDR2 SYGVKD. V was cut by 4 bases and J by 10 bases, with 14 bases left in between. CDR3 length: 13 amino acids. The CDR3 coding sequence is TGTGCCATCAGTGGACCAGGAGGGCGGGAGCAGTTCTTC. Amino acids: CAISGPGGREQFF.

The chain combines TRBV19 with TRBJ2-1; 13 positions match TRBD2. Trimming at V came to 4 bases and at J to 0 bases, leaving 9 bases not matched to a gene. This CDR3 spans 19 amino acids. Germline CDR1 LNHDA, CDR2 SQIVND (reference sequence). In DNA, the CDR3 is TGTGCCAGTAGTAGAGGACTAGCGGGGGCTCCGAGCTCCTACAATGAGCAGTTCTTC. Translating gives CASSRGLAGAPSSYNEQFF.

This clone showed up just once. The chain recombines TRBV13 with TRBJ2-7; 9 bases line up with TRBD1. The CDR3 is 15 amino acids. The V gene's germline CDR1 is PRHDT and CDR2 FYEKMQ (reference sequence). Germline trimming cut 5 bases from V and 5 bases from J; bases unmatched to any gene: 10. The CDR3 coding sequence is TGTGCCAGCAGCCTCCGGACAGGGGCTCGGGACGAGCAGTACTTC. Its translation: CASSLRTGARDEQYF.

This clone has only a few counts. The rearrangement links TRBV2 to TRBJ1-4, with D possibly TRBD1 on 6 matching bases. V was pared by 6 bases and J by 8 bases, with 19 bases between. Germline V gene data show CDR1 as SNHLY and CDR2 as FYNNEI. The CDR3 totals 15 residues. CDR3 amino acids: CASRPYGGLGEKLFF. The CDR3 DNA follows: TGTGCCAGCAGGCCTTACGGGGGGCTAGGAGAAAAACTGTTTTTT.

V and J are TRBV19 and TRBJ1-2; maybe TRBD1 (5 bases). The CDR3 is 13 residues long. V lost 8 bases and J lost 4, with 14 bases in between. Germline-derived CDR1 and CDR2 are LNHDA and SQIVND (reference sequence). CDR3 coding DNA: TGTGCCAGTGACTCTTTAGGGGTCTATGGCTACACCTTC. This gives the protein CASDSLGVYGYTF.

This sequence joins TRBV9 and TRBJ1-2, with TRBD1 matching over 9 bases. Germline CDR1 and CDR2: SGDLS and YYNGEE. The CDR3 consists of 19 residues. The J segment lost 5 bases and the V segment lost 3 bases, leaving 20 bases of the junction unmatched. CDR3 nucleotides: TGTGCCAGCAGCGGCTCTACCCGGGACAGGGAATCTATGCCGTATGGCTACACCTTC. Its translation: CASSGSTRDRESMPYGYTF.

The rearrangement uses TRBV9 and TRBJ2-1; TRBD1 agrees at 7 bases. V shed 3 bases, J shed 9 bases, and the junction held 6 bases outside the gene matches. CDR1 and CDR2 (germline): SGDLS, YYNGEE. This CDR3 is 13 amino acids long. For the CDR3, the DNA is TGTGCCAGCAGCGGGAGACAGGGATCTGAGCAGTTCTTC. It codes for CASSGRQGSEQFF. The full variable domain, rest sourced from reference TRBV9 and TRBJ2-1, is DSGVTQTPKHLITATGQRVTLRCSPRSGDLSVYWYQQSLDQGLQFLIQYYNGEERAKGNILERFSAQQFPDLHSELNLSSLELGDSALYFCASSGRQGSEQFFGPGTRLTVL.

This clone appeared a few times. The J gene is TRBJ2-1, the V gene TRBV7-2, with D hard to call. Trimming left V 2 bases short and J 6 bases short, with 11 bases between. Germline V gene lookup returns CDR1 SGHTA and CDR2 FQGNSA. The CDR3 length is 14 residues. In DNA, the CDR3 is TGTGCCAGCAGCTTACCTGAAACAAGCAATGAGCAGTTCTTC. Protein sequence: CASSLPETSNEQFF.

The count of this clone is one. The V call is TRBV7-9, the J call TRBJ2-1; 7 bases are a match to TRBD2. The V and J ends lost 6 bases and 4 bases, in that order; junction bases with no gene match: 3. Germline values: CDR1 SEHNR, CDR2 FQNEAQ (reference sequence). The CDR3 extends over 13 amino acids. The CDR3 DNA reads TGTGCCAGCAGGGGGGAGGGGTACAATGAGCAGTTCTTC. Its protein is CASRGEGYNEQFF.

The chain employs TRBV5-1 and TRBJ2-2, with D unclear. V lost 0 bases to trimming and J lost 7 bases, with 7 bases between them. CDR1 and CDR2 (germline): SGHRS, YFSETQ. This CDR3 comprises 13 residues. The CDR3 reads CASSLEVSGELFF. The CDR3 bases are TGCGCCAGCAGCTTGGAAGTGAGCGGGGAGCTGTTTTTT.